A selection of T cell receptor beta chains follows, all from one sample in a study of blood T cell repertoires in COVID-19. The table came from immunoSEQ multiplex PCR; TCRdb's copy has only in-frame clones and leaves some out. The repertoire holds 130,000 or so clones, 84% seen once, with approximately 12% in the top ten. Sequencing was carried out using peripheral blood. All receptors come from a woman in her sixties or seventies with acute or convalescent COVID-19. Both conserved end residues are part of each CDR3. A D gene is named only where the DNA matches it firmly. The size entry is marked missing in some rows and otherwise reads once, few, many or a size class.

>TRBJ2-1|.|TRBV9|TRBD2
CASSPGLAVYNEQFF
TGTGCCAGCAGCCCCGGGCTAGCGGTTTACAATGAGCAGTTCTTC
>TRBJ1-4|.|TRBV2|.
CASSELMGGDEKLFF
TGTGCCAGCAGTGAGCTAATGGGGGGGGATGAAAAACTGTTTTTT
>TRBJ1-5|.|TRBV5-1|.
CASSLDTGLNQPQHF
TGCGCCAGCAGCTTGGATACAGGCCTCAATCAGCCCCAGCATTTT
>TRBJ1-2|.|TRBV6-5|.
CASSYSMFGAHNGYTF
TGTGCCAGCAGTTACTCGATGTTCGGAGCTCACAATGGCTACACCTTC
>TRBJ2-5|.|TRBV14|.
CASSQDKRWETQYF
TGTGCCAGCAGCCAAGACAAGAGGTGGGAGACCCAGTACTTC
>TRBJ1-1|.|TRBV2|.
CASTLTWEGIATEAFF
TGTGCCAGCACCCTAACCTGGGAGGGGATAGCCACTGAAGCTTTCTTT
>TRBJ2-1|.|TRBV5-1|TRBD1
CASSPLPGTGGSGEQFF
TGCGCCAGCAGCCCCCTCCCGGGGACAGGGGGCTCGGGTGAGCAGTTCTTC
>TRBJ2-5|once|TRBV19|TRBD1
CASSIDRDREETQYF
TGTGCCAGTAGTATAGATCGGGACAGAGAAGAGACCCAGTACTTC
>TRBJ1-4|.|TRBV5-4|.
CASSFPPSEKLFF
TGTGCCAGCAGCTTCCCCCCTAGTGAAAAACTGTTTTTT
>TRBJ2-1|.|TRBV5-1|.
CASRFGGNEQFF
TGCGCCAGCAGGTTTGGGGGGAATGAGCAGTTCTTC
>TRBJ2-1|.|TRBV6-5|.
CASSVDRTSYNEQFF
TGTGCCAGCAGCGTTGACAGAACCTCCTACAATGAGCAGTTCTTC
>TRBJ2-3|once|TRBV7-5|.
CVRSSTGDGSDTQYF
TGTGTCAGAAGCTCCACAGGGGACGGTTCAGATACGCAGTATTTT
>TRBJ2-3|.|TRBV9|.
CASSAGTHERDTQYF
TGTGCCAGCAGCGCCGGGACTCACGAGCGGGATACGCAGTATTTT
>TRBJ1-5|.|TRBV5-6|.
CASSKRPGRSNQPQHF
TGTGCCAGCAGCAAGAGGCCGGGTCGGAGCAATCAGCCCCAGCATTTT
>TRBJ2-3|.|TRBV5-1|TRBD1
CASSLDRGQTDTQYF
TGCGCCAGCAGCTTAGACAGGGGGCAAACAGATACGCAGTATTTT
>TRBJ1-2|.|TRBV2|TRBD1
CASSEGQGASNYGYTF
TGTGCCAGCAGTGAAGGACAGGGGGCGAGTAACTATGGCTACACCTTC
>TRBJ1-2|.|TRBV6-2/TRBV6-3|.
CASSYWRQDGYTF
TGTGCCAGCAGTTACTGGAGACAGGATGGCTACACCTTC
>TRBJ1-2|.|TRBV7-9|TRBD1
CASSPFGTADGYTF
TGTGCCAGCAGCCCTTTTGGGACAGCGGATGGCTACACCTTC
>TRBJ1-4|.|TRBV6-5|TRBD1
CASLEGAGGKLFF
TGTGCCAGTCTCGAGGGGGCGGGCGGAAAACTGTTTTTT
>TRBJ1-6|.|TRBV25-1|.
CASSPTLPNSPLHF
TGTGCCAGCAGCCCGACTCTTCCAAATTCACCCCTCCACTTT
>TRBJ2-1|.|TRBV2|TRBD2
CASNPTSGAYNEQFF
TGTGCCAGCAACCCGACTAGCGGGGCGTACAATGAGCAGTTCTTC
>TRBJ1-2|once|TRBV9|.
CASSVASEAGYTF
TGTGCCAGCAGCGTGGCTTCTGAGGCTGGCTACACCTTC
>TRBJ2-1|few|TRBV2|.
CASSPMRNEQFF
TGTGCCAGCAGTCCAATGCGGAATGAGCAGTTCTTC
>TRBJ2-1|few|TRBV30|TRBD2
CAWSSQGLAGGEQFF
TGTGCCTGGAGTTCTCAGGGACTAGCGGGGGGCGAGCAGTTCTTC
>TRBJ1-5|.|TRBV29-1|.
CSVPGVGNQPQHF
TGCAGCGTTCCAGGGGTGGGCAATCAGCCCCAGCATTTT
>TRBJ2-1|.|TRBV9|TRBD2
CASSVEIGGGAYNEQFF
TGTGCCAGCAGCGTAGAGATAGGTGGGGGGGCCTACAATGAGCAGTTCTTC
>TRBJ1-6|.|TRBV6-1|.
CASSEAGHTNSPLHF
TGTGCCAGCAGTGAAGCGGGACATACTAATTCACCCCTCCACTTT
>TRBJ1-3|.|TRBV25-1|.
CASSEPGGNTIYF
TGTGCCAGCAGTGAGCCGGGTGGAAACACCATATATTTT
>TRBJ2-2|.|TRBV18|.
CASSPGGATYTGELFF
TGTGCCAGCTCACCAGGGGGGGCCACCTACACCGGGGAGCTGTTTTTT
>TRBJ1-4|.|TRBV10-3|.
CAISAALRSGEKLFF
TGTGCCATCAGTGCGGCGTTGAGGAGTGGTGAAAAACTGTTTTTT
>TRBJ2-3|.|TRBV5-4|TRBD2
CASSFGLAGASTDTQYF
TGTGCCAGCAGCTTCGGACTAGCGGGGGCTAGCACAGATACGCAGTATTTT
>TRBJ2-7|.|TRBV2|.
CASSGAGNEQYF
TGTGCCAGCAGTGGGGCAGGGAACGAGCAGTACTTC
>TRBJ1-2|once|TRBV12-3/TRBV12-4|.
CASSFGFSNGYTF
TGTGCCAGCAGTTTCGGGTTTTCTAATGGCTACACCTTC
>TRBJ1-5|.|TRBV20-1|.
CSASTGPSNQPQHF
TGCAGTGCCAGTACAGGCCCTAGCAATCAGCCCCAGCATTTT
>TRBJ1-2|.|TRBV10-3|.
CAISSVGYGYTF
TGTGCCATTTCGTCGGTTGGCTATGGCTACACCTTC
>TRBJ1-2|.|TRBV5-1|.
CASSPGGTANYGYTF
TGCGCCAGCAGCCCCGGCGGGACCGCTAACTATGGCTACACCTTC
>TRBJ2-3|.|TRBV7-9|TRBD1
CASRASGTALPYTDTQYF
TGTGCCAGCAGGGCGTCCGGGACAGCCCTTCCATACACAGATACGCAGTATTTT
>TRBJ1-5|.|TRBV3-1/TRBV3-2|.
CASSQGPGPQHF
TGTGCCAGCAGCCAAGGGCCAGGGCCCCAGCATTTT
>TRBJ1-5|.|TRBV7-6|.
CASSGRGRKSNQPQHF
TGTGCCAGCAGCGGACGGGGGAGAAAGAGCAATCAGCCCCAGCATTTT
>TRBJ2-1|.|TRBV24-1|.
CATSERSGTDRSSYNEQFF
TGTGCCACCAGTGAACGATCGGGAACCGACAGGAGCTCCTACAATGAGCAGTTCTTC
>TRBJ2-1|.|TRBV11-2|TRBD2
CASSLDGRPGLAAYNEQFF
TGTGCCAGCAGCTTAGATGGCCGACCGGGACTAGCGGCCTACAATGAGCAGTTCTTC
>TRBJ1-1|.|TRBV4-1|.
CASSRTDLNTEAFF
TGCGCCAGCAGCCGGACAGATTTGAACACTGAAGCTTTCTTT
>TRBJ1-5|.|TRBV19|TRBD1
CASSHRQGLGQPQHF
TGTGCCAGTAGTCACCGACAGGGCTTAGGACAGCCCCAGCATTTT
>TRBJ1-1|.|TRBV19|.
CASSQNTGRRAFF
TGTGCCAGTAGTCAGAACACGGGGAGACGGGCTTTCTTT
>TRBJ2-5|.|TRBV29-1|.
CSVDLRGSGQETQYF
TGCAGCGTTGACCTTCGGGGGAGCGGGCAAGAGACCCAGTACTTC